Detailed here is one TCR beta chain. As yet, its antigen is unknown. These data come from a study of T cell repertoires in cytomegalovirus infection. Study background: The public TCR beta signatures pointed to both CMV infection and matching HLA type.

Findings and caveats of the study: Based on cumulative public TCR beta family frequency, carriers of CMV plus the relevant HLA were identified. HLA-C-restricted TCR beta clonotypes specific for CMV led the ex vivo response.

CDR1 is MDHEN and CDR2 is SYDVKM in the germline V gene. With 9 bases clipped from V and 2 bases from J, the junction kept 7 bases outside the gene matches. This CDR3 contains 14 residues. TCRdb re-called the reads with MiXCR, one entry per CDR3 protein. The table has 740,000 or so distinct CDR3 sequences, 35% to 40% seen once; the top ten hold 2.5% to 3.5%. This TCR was sampled from a human donor in good health (CMV status not recorded). Some clones in this sample may be carry-over from other donors' samples. The source material was PBMCs. V gene TRBV28 combines with J gene TRBJ1-3; TRBD1 matches 7 bases. The CDR3: CASLEQGPGNTIYF. The CDR3 DNA sequence: TGTGCCAGTCTAGAACAGGGGCCTGGAAACACCATATATTTT.